The entry below gives a single T cell receptor (beta chain) sequence along with its context. This could be a read error, since a much larger clone is one nucleotide away. MiXCR, run by TCRdb on the PCR reads, gives a single entry per CDR3 protein. The data show hundreds of thousands of distinct CDR3 sequences, 15% to 20% seen once. The sample comes from a study of molecular identifiers for immune sequencing clone quantification. Study summary: Replicate RNA from roughly 21,000 or 96,000 naive CD8 T cells formed five aliquots; four were sequenced.

In the sort, naive CD8 T cells were defined as CD8+CD4-CCR7+CD45RA+. The V gene's germline CDR1 is MDHEN and CDR2 SYDVKM. The length of the CDR3 is 13 residues. This TCR was recovered from a human donor in good health. Some libraries in this study had Jurkat cell RNA spiked in. J is TRBJ2-7 and V is TRBV28; D is uncertain. Source material: naive CD8+ T cells from blood, with Jurkat cell RNA spiked in. Indicated subset: FACS-sorted CD8+CD4-CCR7+CD45RA+ naive T cells. DNA for the CDR3: TGTGCCGGCAGTATCCAAGGTTCCTACGAGCAGTACTTC. As protein: CAGSIQGSYEQYF.